This T cell receptor beta chain emerged from a study of blood T cell repertoires in COVID-19. Study context: From T cells, B-cell-depleted T cells, or PBMCs came the material, which was cDNA or gDNA.

As handled by the study authors: Reference gene primer amplification gave estimated nucleated cell counts. Generated by immunoSEQ multiplex PCR, the TCRdb table keeps only in-frame clones and is missing some. Clone size and the V and J calls come from that table; the DNA yielded D and trimming. This table has roughly 410,000 clones, 89% appearing once. The receptor's source is a woman in her thirties or forties with COVID-19, enrolled during active disease. Sequenced material: peripheral blood.

This chain's CDR3 is CASSSLGQGQDTQYF. In DNA, the CDR3 is TGTGCCAGCAGTTCCCTTGGACAGGGCCAAGATACGCAGTATTTT. The chain uses TRBV6-2 or TRBV6-3 and TRBJ2-3, with TRBD1 matching 8 bases. Germline V CDR1 and CDR2: MNHEY, SVGEGT. The CDR3 runs 15 residues. Trimming removed 4 bases from V and 5 bases from J; junction bases left unmatched: 8.